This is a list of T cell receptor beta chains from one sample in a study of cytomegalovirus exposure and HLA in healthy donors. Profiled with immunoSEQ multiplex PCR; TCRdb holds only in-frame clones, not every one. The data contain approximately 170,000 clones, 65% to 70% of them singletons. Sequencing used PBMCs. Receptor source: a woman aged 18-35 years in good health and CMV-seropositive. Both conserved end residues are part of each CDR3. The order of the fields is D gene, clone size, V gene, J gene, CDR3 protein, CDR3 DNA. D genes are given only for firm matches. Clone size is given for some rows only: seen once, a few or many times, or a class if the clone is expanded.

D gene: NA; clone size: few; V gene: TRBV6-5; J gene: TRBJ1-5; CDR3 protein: CASRAGQLNQPQHF; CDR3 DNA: TGTGCCAGCAGGGCAGGACAGCTTAATCAGCCCCAGCATTTT
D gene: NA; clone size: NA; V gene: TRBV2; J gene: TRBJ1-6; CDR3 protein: CASTLAPGAISPLHF; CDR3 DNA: TGTGCCAGCACCCTCGCCCCAGGGGCCATTTCACCCCTCCACTTT
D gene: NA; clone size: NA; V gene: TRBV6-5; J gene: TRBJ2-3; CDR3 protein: CASSYGDVWGAQYF; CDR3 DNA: TGTGCCAGCAGTTACGGGGATGTTTGGGGGGCGCAGTATTTT
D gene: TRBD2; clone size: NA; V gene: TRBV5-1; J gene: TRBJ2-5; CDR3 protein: CASLLSGGETQYF; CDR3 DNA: TGCGCCAGTCTGCTTTCGGGAGGAGAGACCCAGTACTTC
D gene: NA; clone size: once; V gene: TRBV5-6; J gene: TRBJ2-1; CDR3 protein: CASNPAVAGSSYNEQFF; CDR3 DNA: TGTGCCAGCAACCCGGCGGTGGCGGGGAGCTCCTACAATGAGCAGTTCTTC
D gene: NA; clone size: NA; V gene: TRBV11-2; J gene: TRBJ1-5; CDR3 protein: CASSLDRGGKPQHF; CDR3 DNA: TGTGCCAGCAGCTTAGATAGGGGAGGGAAGCCCCAGCATTTT
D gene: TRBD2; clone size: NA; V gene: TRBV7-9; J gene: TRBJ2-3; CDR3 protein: CASSLALTSGRQTDTQYF; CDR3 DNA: TGTGCCAGCAGCTTAGCGTTAACTAGCGGGAGACAGACAGATACGCAGTATTTT
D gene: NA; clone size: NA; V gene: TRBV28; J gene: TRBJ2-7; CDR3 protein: CASSFSQGSYEQYF; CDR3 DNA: TGTGCCAGCAGTTTCAGTCAGGGCTCCTACGAGCAGTACTTC
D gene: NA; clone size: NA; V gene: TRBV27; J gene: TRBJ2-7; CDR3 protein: CASRLSPPPETTQFPGEQYF; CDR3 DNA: TGTGCCAGCAGACTCTCTCCACCACCTGAAACCACACAGTTTCCTGGCGAGCAGTACTTC
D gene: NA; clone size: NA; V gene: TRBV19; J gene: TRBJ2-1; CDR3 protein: CACQRESSYNEQFF; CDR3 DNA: TGTGCCTGTCAAAGAGAGAGCTCCTACAATGAGCAGTTCTTC
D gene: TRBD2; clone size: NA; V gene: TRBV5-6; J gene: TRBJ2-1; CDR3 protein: CASSFRTSGYNEQFF; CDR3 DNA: TGTGCCAGCAGCTTCCGGACTAGCGGCTACAATGAGCAGTTCTTC
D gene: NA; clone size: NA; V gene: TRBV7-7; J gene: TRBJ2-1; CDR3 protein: CASSLHLAEPDNEQFF; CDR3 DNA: TGTGCTAGCAGCTTACATCTAGCCGAACCTGACAATGAGCAGTTCTTC
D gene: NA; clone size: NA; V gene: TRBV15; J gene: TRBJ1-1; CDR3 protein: CATSSGGMNTEAFF; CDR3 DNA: TGTGCCACCAGCAGTGGAGGCATGAACACTGAAGCTTTCTTT
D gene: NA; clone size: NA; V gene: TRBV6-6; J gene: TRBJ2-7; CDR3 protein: CASRNIAAAGPYEQYF; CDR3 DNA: TGTGCCAGCAGGAACATAGCGGCGGCAGGGCCCTACGAGCAGTACTTC
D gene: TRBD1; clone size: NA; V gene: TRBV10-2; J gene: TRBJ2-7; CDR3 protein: CASSELAGGGEQYF; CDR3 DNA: TGCGCCAGCAGTGAGTTGGCAGGGGGCGGCGAGCAGTACTTC
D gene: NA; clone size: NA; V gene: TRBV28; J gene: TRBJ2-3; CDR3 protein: CASSLNRAGTDTQYF; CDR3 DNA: TGTGCCAGCAGTTTGAACAGGGCGGGCACAGATACGCAGTATTTT
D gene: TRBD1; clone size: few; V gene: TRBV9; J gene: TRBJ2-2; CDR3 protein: CASSGDRQHRDTGELFF; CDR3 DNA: TGTGCCAGCAGCGGGGACAGGCAACACCGAGACACCGGGGAGCTGTTTTTT
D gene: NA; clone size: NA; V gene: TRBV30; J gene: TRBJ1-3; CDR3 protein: CAWTRDDAGNTIYF; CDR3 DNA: TGTGCCTGGACCCGGGATGATGCTGGAAACACCATATATTTT
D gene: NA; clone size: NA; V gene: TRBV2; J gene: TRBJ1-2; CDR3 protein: CASSHHPPGGYTF; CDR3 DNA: TGTGCCAGCAGTCATCACCCGCCGGGGGGCTACACCTTC
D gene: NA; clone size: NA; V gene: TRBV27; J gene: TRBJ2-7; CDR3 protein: CASSSSQSYEQYF; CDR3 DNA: TGTGCCAGCAGTTCTAGTCAGTCCTACGAGCAGTACTTC
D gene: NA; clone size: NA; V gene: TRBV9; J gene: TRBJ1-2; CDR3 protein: CASSPTGGAVYGYTF; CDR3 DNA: TGTGCCAGCAGCCCGACGGGTGGAGCGGTCTATGGCTACACCTTC
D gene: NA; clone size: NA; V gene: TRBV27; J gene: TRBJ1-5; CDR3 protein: CASSLGWVGGRQPQHF; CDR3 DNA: TGTGCCAGCAGTTTAGGGTGGGTGGGGGGACGGCAGCCCCAGCATTTT
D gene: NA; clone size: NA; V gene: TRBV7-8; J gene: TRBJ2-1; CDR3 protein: CASSLDIDEQFF; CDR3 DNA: TGTGCCAGCAGCTTAGACATCGATGAGCAGTTCTTC
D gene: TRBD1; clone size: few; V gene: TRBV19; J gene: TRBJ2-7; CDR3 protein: CASSIGGTGFYEQYF; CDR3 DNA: TGTGCCAGTAGTATAGGCGGGACAGGGTTTTACGAGCAGTACTTC
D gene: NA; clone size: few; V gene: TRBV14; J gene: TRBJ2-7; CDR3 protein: CASSQDSRNVDEQYF; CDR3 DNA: TGTGCCAGCAGCCAAGATAGCAGAAATGTGGACGAGCAGTACTTC
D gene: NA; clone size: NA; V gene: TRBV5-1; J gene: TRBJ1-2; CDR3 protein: CASSFRTESYGYTF; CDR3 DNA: TGCGCCAGCAGCTTTCGGACAGAGAGCTATGGCTACACCTTC
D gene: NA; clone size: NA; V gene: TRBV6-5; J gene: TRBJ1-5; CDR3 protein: CASSPLDRWNQPQHF; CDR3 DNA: TGTGCCAGCAGTCCCTTGGACAGATGGAATCAGCCCCAGCATTTT
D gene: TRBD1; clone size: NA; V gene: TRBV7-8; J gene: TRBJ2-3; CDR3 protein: CASSSDRGSTDTQYF; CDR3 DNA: TGTGCCAGCAGCTCGGACAGGGGGAGCACAGATACGCAGTATTTT
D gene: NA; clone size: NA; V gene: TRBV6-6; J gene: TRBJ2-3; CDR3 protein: CASSYSTSGDTQYF; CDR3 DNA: TGTGCCAGCAGTTACTCGACCTCCGGGGATACGCAGTATTTT
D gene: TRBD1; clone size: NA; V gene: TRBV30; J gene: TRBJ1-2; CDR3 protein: CAWTPGGYGYTF; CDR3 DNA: TGTGCCTGGACCCCAGGGGGGTATGGCTACACCTTC
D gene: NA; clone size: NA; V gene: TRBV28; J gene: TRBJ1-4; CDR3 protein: CASSYPYGHLNEKLFF; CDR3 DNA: TGTGCCAGCAGTTACCCCTACGGACACCTTAATGAAAAACTGTTTTTT
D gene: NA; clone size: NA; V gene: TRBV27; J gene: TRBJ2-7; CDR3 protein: CASSLRDSLPYEQYF; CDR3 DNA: TGTGCCAGCAGTTTAAGGGACTCCCTTCCCTACGAGCAGTACTTC
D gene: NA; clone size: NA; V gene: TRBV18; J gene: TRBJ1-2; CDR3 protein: CASSPQDSTVNYGYTF; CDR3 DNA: TGTGCCAGCTCACCTCAGGACAGTACCGTTAACTATGGCTACACCTTC
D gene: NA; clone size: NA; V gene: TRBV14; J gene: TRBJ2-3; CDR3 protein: CASSQAQIDTQYF; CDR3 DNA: TGTGCCAGCAGCCAAGCCCAGATAGATACGCAGTATTTT
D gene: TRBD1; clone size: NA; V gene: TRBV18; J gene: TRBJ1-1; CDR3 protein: CASSPNRDSEAFF; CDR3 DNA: TGTGCCAGCTCACCTAACCGGGACAGTGAAGCTTTCTTT
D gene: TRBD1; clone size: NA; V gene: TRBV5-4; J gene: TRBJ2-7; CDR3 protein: CASSSRQGSSYEQYF; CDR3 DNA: TGTGCCAGCAGCTCGAGACAGGGAAGCTCCTACGAGCAGTACTTC
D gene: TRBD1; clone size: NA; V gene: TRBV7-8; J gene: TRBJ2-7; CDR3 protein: CASRGYRGQVYEQYF; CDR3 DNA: TGTGCCAGCAGGGGGTACAGGGGGCAGGTCTACGAGCAGTACTTC
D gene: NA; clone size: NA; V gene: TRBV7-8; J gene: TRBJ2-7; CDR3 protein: CASSLSERHYEQYF; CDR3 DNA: TGTGCCAGCAGCTTATCCGAGAGGCACTACGAGCAGTACTTC
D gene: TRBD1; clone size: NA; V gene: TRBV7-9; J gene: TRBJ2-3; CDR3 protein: CASSSHGTGWSTDTQYF; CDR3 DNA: TGTGCCAGCAGCTCTCATGGGACAGGGTGGAGCACAGATACGCAGTATTTT
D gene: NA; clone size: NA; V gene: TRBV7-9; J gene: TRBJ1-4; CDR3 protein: CASSTGRDEKLFF; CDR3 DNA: TGTGCCAGCAGCACCGGGAGAGATGAAAAACTGTTTTTT
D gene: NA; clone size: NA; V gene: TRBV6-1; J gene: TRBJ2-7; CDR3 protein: CASSAHSYEQYF; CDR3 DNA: TGTGCCAGCAGTGCCCACAGCTACGAGCAGTACTTC
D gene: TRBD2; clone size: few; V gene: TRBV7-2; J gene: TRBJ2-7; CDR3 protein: CASSLTSGDLF; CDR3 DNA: TGTGCCAGCAGCTTAACTAGCGGGGACCTCTTC
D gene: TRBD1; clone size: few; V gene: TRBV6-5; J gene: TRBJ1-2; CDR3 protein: CASRAGQGASGYTF; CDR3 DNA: TGTGCCAGCAGGGCAGGACAGGGGGCGAGTGGCTACACCTTC
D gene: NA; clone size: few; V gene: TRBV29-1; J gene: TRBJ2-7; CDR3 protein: CSVSFLAHEQYF; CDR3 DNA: TGCAGCGTTTCCTTCTTGGCCCACGAGCAGTACTTC
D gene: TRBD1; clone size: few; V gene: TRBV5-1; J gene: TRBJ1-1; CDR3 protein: CASSAGQEGTEAFF; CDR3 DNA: TGCGCCAGCAGCGCGGGACAGGAGGGCACTGAAGCTTTCTTT
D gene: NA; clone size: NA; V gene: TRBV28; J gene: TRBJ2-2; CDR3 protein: CASRSRKTLNTGELFF; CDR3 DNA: TGTGCCAGCAGGTCTCGAAAGACTCTGAACACCGGGGAGCTGTTTTTT